These T cell receptor beta chains were read from a single sample in a study of CD8+ T cells in alopecia areata. Generated by immunoSEQ multiplex PCR, the TCRdb table keeps only in-frame clones and is missing some. Counted here are roughly 250,000 clones, 67% occurring once; the ten biggest clones make up about 1.3%. Sequencing used CD4+ T cells sorted from blood, obtained at week 0. The receptors were gathered from a human donor with alopecia areata. Both conserved end residues are part of each CDR3. A D gene is named only where the DNA matches it firmly. A clone size is listed for some rows: how often the clone was seen (once, few, many), or a class if it is expanded.

D gene	V gene	J gene	clone size	CDR3 DNA	CDR3 protein
.	TRBV2	TRBJ1-5	.	TGTGCCAGCAGCGTGGGGGACTCACAGCCCCAGCATTTT	CASSVGDSQPQHF
.	TRBV7-2	TRBJ2-7	.	TGTGCCAGCAGCCCAAGACTTTGGGGGGCCCCGAGCTCCTACGAGCAGTACTTC	CASSPRLWGAPSSYEQYF
TRBD1	TRBV5-1	TRBJ1-6	.	TGCGCCAGCACCCCCAACCCGGGACAGGCCAAATCACCCCTCCACTTT	CASTPNPGQAKSPLHF
.	TRBV6-5	TRBJ2-1	.	TGTGCCAGCAGTCCCTCAAGCTCCTACAATGAGCAGTTCTTC	CASSPSSSYNEQFF
.	TRBV7-9	TRBJ2-7	.	TGTGCCAGCAGCTCCACGGGCGAGCAGTACTTC	CASSSTGEQYF
.	TRBV29-1	TRBJ1-2	.	TGCAGCGTGGGGGACTTTTCCACTAACTATGGCTACACCTTC	CSVGDFSTNYGYTF
.	TRBV29-1	TRBJ1-3	.	TGCAGCACCTCAGACAGCAGCTCTGGAAACACCATATATTTT	CSTSDSSSGNTIYF
.	TRBV5-1	TRBJ1-1	once	TGCGCCAGCAGCTTGGACGTGCCCCTGAGGGAAGCTTTCTTT	CASSLDVPLREAFF
.	TRBV7-2	TRBJ2-7	medium-sized	TGTGCCAGCAGCTTAGCCGGGTCCCACGAGCAGTACTTC	CASSLAGSHEQYF
TRBD1	TRBV19	TRBJ1-5	.	TGTGCCAGTAGTCCCGGGACAGGGGCCCTGCCCCAGCATTTT	CASSPGTGALPQHF